This note documents a single TCR beta chain sequence. The antigen this receptor binds is unknown. Per-nucleotide qualities are absent, and no much larger clonotype sits a single base away. The collaborating institutions used their own protocols to collect whole blood in K2EDTA tubes. For TCRbeta analysis, collaborator samples were shipped as frozen whole blood, as isolated PBMCs, or as DNA extracted from either sample type. This entry comes from a study of blood T cell repertoires in COVID-19 (dated by TCRdb to about 2020). Context from the whole study: Collaborator samples came from the United States, Italy and Spain and covered acute and convalescent phases of COVID-19. The prospective study material was composed of cDNA or gDNA derived from T cells, B-cell-depleted T cells, or PBMCs. Subjects who had been exposed to COVID-19, were actively infected with it, or had recovered from it provided the deeply sampled blood TCRbeta repertoires that made up the dataset. The repertoires were released in a freely available public database meant as a resource for research on the immune response to SARS-CoV-2. Samples came from the ongoing ImmuneRACE study (first 160 participants) plus 1,254 subjects from 6 global collaborators. Nearly every sample came with metadata listing a de-identified subject ID, COVID-19 status, age in years and sex. Where HLA class I and class II types were available, the types were taken from metadata supplied by the sample provider, not from assay-based typing.

According to the germline V gene, CDR1 reads MNHEY and CDR2 reads SVGAGI. Trimming removed 6 bases from V and 5 bases from J; the gene matches leave 6 bases unexplained. The CDR3 contains 14 residues, cysteine and phenylalanine counted. The CDR3 DNA has 42 bases and is translated from base 1. TCRbeta CDR3 regions were amplified from genomic DNA using the immunoSEQ Assay, a bias-controlled multiplex PCR. The source study handled its data this way. The number of nucleated cells in each sample was estimated by amplification of reference gene primers within the assay. Sequence reads were collapsed and filtered to measure the absolute abundance of every unique TCRbeta CDR3 rearrangement. For each sample, productive Simpson clonality was calculated as the square root of Simpson's diversity index over productive rearrangements. This is the immuneACCESS table as TCRdb keeps it, with only in-frame sequences that have V and J called. A part of the clones is gone; compared with another copy, unresolved V genes explain less than half, and the rest is unexplained. V and J calls and clone size come straight from that table; D and trimming were deduced from the DNA. In this sample the table shows approximately 75,000 clones, 75% to 95% of which occur a single time. The top ten constitute 6.9% of the sample.

Beyond this particular receptor, the publication reports: How much clinical and demographic metadata was included differed by source and by participant, and the metadata was provided uncurated.

Sequences were obtained from peripheral blood. The V and J genes are TRBV6-5 and TRBJ1-5; 8 junctional bases match TRBD1. This TCR derives from a human donor in a cohort sampled during active COVID-19. Read as DNA, the sequence is TGTGCCAGCAGCCACATCAGGGGGCATCAGCCCCAGCATTTT. Protein translation: CASSHIRGHQPQHF.